This TCR beta chain was profiled in a study of blood T cells in healthy people across ages. Sample-barcoded 5' priming and a J-beta primer mix drove a second PCR of roughly 7 to 11 cycles. TCRdb reanalysed the 5' RACE reads using MiXCR and keeps one entry per CDR3 protein. Here the sample spans roughly 700,000 distinct CDR3 sequences, roughly 25% being singletons. The CDR3 is 19 amino acids. Germline CDR1 and CDR2: MGHRA and YSYEKL. The V and J ends lost 2 bases and 0 bases, in that order; junction bases with no gene match: 11. This clonotype appeared a few times. Healthy individuals of Caucasian origin from Russia, aged about 6 to 95, served as donors. Another study also made use of these data, one on T cells of mothers and their children. That work adds: The people who donated were three healthy Caucasian mothers and their six children. Every microgram of extracted RNA entered cDNA synthesis, around 1.4 ug per 15 ul.

This clonotype was sampled from a boy aged 5 to 17 in good health. Material: blood. The gene calls are TRBV4-1 and TRBJ2-3; 10 bases line up with TRBD2. DNA of the CDR3: TGCGCCAGCAGCCAAAGGACGCTAGCGGGAGAGGCAAGCACAGATACGCAGTATTTT. It encodes CASSQRTLAGEASTDTQYF.